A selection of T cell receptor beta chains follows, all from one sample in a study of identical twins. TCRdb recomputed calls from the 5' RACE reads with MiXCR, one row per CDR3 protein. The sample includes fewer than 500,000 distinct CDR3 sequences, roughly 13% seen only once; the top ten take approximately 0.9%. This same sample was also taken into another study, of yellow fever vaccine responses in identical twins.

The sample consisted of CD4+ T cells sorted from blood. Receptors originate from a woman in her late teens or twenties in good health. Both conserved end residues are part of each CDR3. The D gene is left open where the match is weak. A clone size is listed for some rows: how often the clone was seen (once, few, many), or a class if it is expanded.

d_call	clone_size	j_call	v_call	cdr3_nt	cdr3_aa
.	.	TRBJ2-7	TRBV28	TGTGCCAGCAGCTCCCTGGGGACCCATACCTACGAGCAGTACTTC	CASSSLGTHTYEQYF
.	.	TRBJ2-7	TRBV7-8	TGTGCCAGCAGCTTAGAACTAGCAAGAAACTACGAGCAGTACTTC	CASSLELARNYEQYF
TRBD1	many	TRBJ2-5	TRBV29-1	TGCAGCGTTGCCCTCGCCACCCACAGGGGGACCCAGTACTTC	CSVALATHRGTQYF
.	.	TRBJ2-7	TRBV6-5	TGTGCCAGCAGTTACCAGACCGCGAGAGGGGGGCAGCAGTACTTC	CASSYQTARGGQQYF
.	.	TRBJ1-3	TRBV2	TGTGCCAGCATTGCGACTTGGGATTCTCTCTCTGGAAACACCATATATTTT	CASIATWDSLSGNTIYF
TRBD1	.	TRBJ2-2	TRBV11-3	TGTGCCAGCAGCTTAGGACACAGGGGGAGGACCGGGGAGCTGTTTTTT	CASSLGHRGRTGELFF
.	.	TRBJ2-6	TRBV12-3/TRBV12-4	TGTGCCAGCAGTTTCGGCAGGGAAGCTGGGGCCAACGTCCTGACTTTC	CASSFGREAGANVLTF
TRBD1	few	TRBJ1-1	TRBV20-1	TGCAGTGCTAGAAACGGGCAGGGGGTCTCTGAAGCTTTCTTT	CSARNGQGVSEAFF
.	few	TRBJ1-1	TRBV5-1	TGCGCCAGCAGCTTGGGTGGGGGCAGGGGCACTGAAGCTTTCTTT	CASSLGGGRGTEAFF
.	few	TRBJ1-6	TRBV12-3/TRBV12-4	TGTGCCAGCAGTTTATGGACACTAAATTCACCCCTCCACTTT	CASSLWTLNSPLHF
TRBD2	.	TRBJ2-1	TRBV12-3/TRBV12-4	TGTGCCAGCAGTTTAGGTCGTGGCGGGAGTCGAAATGAGCAGTTCTTC	CASSLGRGGSRNEQFF
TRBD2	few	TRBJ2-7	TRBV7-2	TGTGCCAGCAGCTTAGCCCGGGGGGCCTACGAGCAGTACTTC	CASSLARGAYEQYF
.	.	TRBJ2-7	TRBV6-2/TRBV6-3	TGTGCCAGCACTCCCCCTCTTGGCAGGGGTCCCTACGAGCAGTACTTC	CASTPPLGRGPYEQYF
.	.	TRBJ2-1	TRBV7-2	TGTGCCAGCAGCTTAGACTTAGGACTTTACAATGAGCAGTTCTTC	CASSLDLGLYNEQFF
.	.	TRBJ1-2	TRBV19	TGTGCCAGTAGTACTGGACAGCGAGGCTACACCTTC	CASSTGQRGYTF